Each of the 26 T cell receptor beta chains below was sequenced from the same sample in a study of blood T cell repertoires in COVID-19. Profiling relied on immunoSEQ multiplex PCR, and the TCRdb table lists in-frame clones only, not all of them. This repertoire shows over 200,000 clones, 85% found once; its top ten account for about 17%. The sequenced sample consisted of PBMCs or T cells enriched from blood (not recorded which). These receptor sequences come from a man aged 40-55 years who had recovered from COVID-19.

The rearrangement uses TRBV5-4 and TRBJ2-2; TRBD2 agrees at 7 bases. This CDR3 is built from 16 residues. The germline V gene encodes CDR1 SGHNT and CDR2 YYREEE (reference sequence). V shed 4 bases and J 6 bases; nucleotides not matched to a gene: 12. CDR3 sequence reads: CASSLGGVSGSGELFF. For the CDR3, the DNA is TGTGCCAGCAGCCTGGGGGGGGTTTCAGGGTCCGGGGAGCTGTTTTTT.

The J gene is TRBJ2-2, the V gene TRBV3-1 (or the pseudogene TRBV3-2); D ambiguous. This CDR3 is built from 15 residues. CDR1 is LGHDT, CDR2 YNNKEL, per germline (reference sequence). V was cut by 0 bases and J by 6 bases, with 11 bases left in between. CDR3 coding DNA: TGTGCCAGCAGCCAAGATTTGGCCCTCCCCGGGGAGCTGTTTTTT. Its translation is CASSQDLALPGELFF.

The rearrangement uses TRBV7-9 and TRBJ2-2; 7 positions agree with TRBD1. Germline V lookup: CDR1 SEHNR, CDR2 FQNEAQ (reference sequence). CDR3 length: 15 residues. V gave up 4 bases and J gave up 7 bases; unmatched junction bases: 9. The CDR3 here is CASSSYEGAHGELFF. CDR3 sequence (DNA): TGTGCCAGCAGCTCCTATGAGGGGGCTCACGGGGAGCTGTTTTTT.

This clone ranks as medium-sized (0.01 to 0.1%). J is TRBJ2-1 and V is TRBV10-3; TRBD1 is a possible D gene (6 bases). Germline V gene sequence: CDR1 ENHRY, CDR2 SYGVKD. This CDR3 contains 11 residues. Trimming took 6 bases from V and 9 from J, leaving 9 bases between them. CDR3 amino acids: CAIRDSSEQFF. The CDR3 DNA reads as TGTGCCATCAGGGACAGCAGTGAGCAGTTCTTC.

V and J are TRBV18 and TRBJ2-7; 11 bases are shared with TRBD2. Germline V CDR1 and CDR2: KGHSH, LQKENI. The CDR3 sequence is 18 residues long. The junction had 15 bases not matched to a gene; V was cut back by 3 bases and J by 5 bases. The DNA of the CDR3 is TGTGCCAGCTCACCCACACAACCCCTACTAGCGGGAGTTAACGAGCAGTACTTC. It specifies CASSPTQPLLAGVNEQYF.

V is TRBV7-6 and J is TRBJ2-7, with a possible D match to TRBD1 (6 bases). Deletions cut 6 bases from V and 3 bases from J, with 30 bases between. There are 19 residues in the CDR3. Germline lookup yields CDR1 SGHVS and CDR2 FNYEAQ. CDR3 sequence (DNA): TGTGCCAGCAGTCTGATGACAGGAGGTGAGACCCTGGGCTACTACGAGCAGTACTTC. Its protein is CASSLMTGGETLGYYEQYF.

CDR3 DNA: TGTGCCAGCAGCCTCCCGGGACTAGCGGTTAATGAGCAGTTCTTC. It codes for CASSLPGLAVNEQFF. The V and J genes are TRBV7-2 and TRBJ2-1; 11 bases agree with TRBD2. The CDR3 runs to 15 residues. Germline V gene data show CDR1 as SGHTA and CDR2 as FQGNSA. V was clipped by 5 bases and J by 7 bases; unmatched bases: 7.

The gene calls are TRBV18 and TRBJ2-7; 10 bases fit TRBD1. This CDR3 is built from 15 residues. The J segment lost 5 bases and the V segment lost 2 bases, leaving 6 bases of the junction unmatched. CDR1 KGHSH and CDR2 LQKENI come from the germline V gene. In nucleotides, the CDR3 is TGTGCCAGCTCACCAGCCGGGACAGGGGACGACGAGCAGTACTTC. This sequence encodes CASSPAGTGDDEQYF.

This chain joins TRBV4-1 and TRBJ2-4, with 7 bases that match TRBD2. There are 19 residues in the CDR3. CDR1 is MGHRA and CDR2 is YSYEKL in the germline V gene. The J segment lost 0 bases and the V segment lost 0 bases, leaving 11 bases of the junction unmatched. CDR3 loop: CASSQDLLGGLLAKNIQYF. The CDR3 nucleotides read TGCGCCAGCAGCCAAGATCTTTTGGGGGGGTTACTAGCCAAAAACATTCAGTACTTC.

V is TRBV15 and J is TRBJ1-6; maybe TRBD1 (5 bases). CDR1 is LNHNV and CDR2 is YYDKDF in the germline V gene (reference sequence). CDR3 length: 15 amino acids. The V and J ends lost 0 bases and 10 bases respectively, with 13 bases between them. This chain's CDR3 is CATSRDLQVSSPLHF. Here the CDR3 DNA reads TGTGCCACCAGCAGAGATTTACAGGTCTCCTCACCCCTCCACTTT.

The chain is built from TRBV28 and TRBJ2-7, with 12 bases that match TRBD2. This CDR3 is built from 13 residues. The germline V gene has CDR1 MDHEN and CDR2 SYDVKM. J gave up 4 bases and V 9 bases, and 4 bases lay outside the gene matches. CDR3 region: CASWTSGVYEQYF. In DNA form, the CDR3 reads TGTGCCAGTTGGACTAGCGGGGTATACGAGCAGTACTTC.

This clone has a single count. V and J are TRBV9 and TRBJ2-4; TRBD2 is a possible D gene (6 bases). The V gene's germline CDR1 is SGDLS and CDR2 YYNGEE. The CDR3 spans 15 residues. The V and J ends lost 2 bases and 3 bases respectively, with 12 bases between them. The CDR3 protein is CASSVSSANKNIQYF. CDR3 DNA sequence: TGTGCCAGCAGCGTCTCTAGCGCGAACAAAAACATTCAGTACTTC.

The V and J genes are TRBV6-2 or TRBV6-3 and TRBJ1-2; 7 nucleotides agree with TRBD1. The CDR3 is 14 residues long. Trimming took 4 bases from V and 8 from J; bases not matched to a gene: 10. The V gene's germline CDR1 is MNHEY and CDR2 SVGEGT. CDR3 amino acids: CASSLLTGAEGYTF. CDR3 nucleotide sequence: TGTGCCAGCAGTTTGCTCACAGGGGCGGAAGGCTACACCTTC.

The chain employs TRBV23-1 and TRBJ1-5; 9 positions match TRBD1. TRBV23-1 is designated an ORF whose function remains uncertain. CDR3 length: 19 amino acids. The trim removed 0 bases at V and 5 bases at J, leaving 14 bases unmatched. The CDR3 DNA follows: TGCGCCAGCAGTCAATCCGACGCGACCGGGACAGGGAATTATCAGCCCCAGCATTTT. Its translation is CASSQSDATGTGNYQPQHF.

The chain carries TRBV28 and TRBJ1-5, with no clear D. The germline V gene encodes CDR1 MDHEN and CDR2 SYDVKM. Between the trimmed V and J ends, which lost 5 bases and 4 bases, there was a span of 18 bases. This CDR3 contains 16 residues. The CDR3 reads CASSEAGREGNQPQHF. Written as DNA, the CDR3 is TGTGCCAGCAGTGAAGCGGGCCGTGAAGGTAATCAGCCCCAGCATTTT.

This chain connects TRBV18 to TRBJ2-2, with 9 positions matching TRBD2. The CDR3 runs 15 residues. Germline values: CDR1 KGHSH, CDR2 LQKENI. The junction had 2 bases not matched to a gene; V was cut back by 6 bases and J by 0 bases. The CDR3 is CASSPSGTNTGELFF. CDR3 bases: TGTGCCAGCTCTCCTAGCGGGACGAACACCGGGGAGCTGTTTTTT.

The chain recombines TRBV4-2 with TRBJ2-1, with D maybe TRBD1 (5 bases). This CDR3 region has 16 residues. Germline loops: CDR1 LGHNA, CDR2 YNFKEQ. V gave up 1 base and J gave up 9 bases, with 19 bases separating them. The CDR3 region has the DNA TGTGCCAGCAGCCAAGGGGGCTCTTTTACAAAGGGTGAGCAGTTCTTC. It specifies CASSQGGSFTKGEQFF.

The chain carries TRBV6-1 and TRBJ2-1, with a possible D match to TRBD2 (6 bases). Germline V CDR1 and CDR2: MNHNS, SASEGT. The CDR3 consists of 11 residues. V lost 2 bases and J lost 16, with 12 bases in between. The CDR3 sequence is CASSETSGPFF. CDR3 sequence (DNA): TGTGCCAGCAGTGAAACAAGCGGGCCTTTCTTC.

V and J are TRBV10-2 and TRBJ1-2; possible D gene TRBD1, 6 bases. The ends were cut back, 3 bases at V and 8 bases at J, with 10 bases in the middle. The CDR3 length is 12 residues. Germline V gives CDR1 WSHSY, CDR2 SAAADI. The CDR3 nucleotides read TGCGCCAGCAGTGAACCAGGGGACGGCTACACCTTC. This sequence encodes CASSEPGDGYTF.

This chain connects TRBV15 to TRBJ1-1; D call uncertain. Trimming removed 0 bases at V and 4 bases at J, with 18 bases between. Germline V gene sequence: CDR1 LNHNV, CDR2 YYDKDF (reference sequence). The CDR3 spans 17 residues. In DNA, the CDR3 is TGTGCCACCAGCAGAGATCGTGGCACCACCTCGGGCACTGAAGCTTTCTTT. Translated: CATSRDRGTTSGTEAFF.

V gene TRBV7-6 combines with J gene TRBJ2-7; 8 nucleotides agree with TRBD2. The CDR3 runs to 16 residues. V lost 1 base, J lost 6 bases, and 11 bases stayed unmatched. Germline loops: CDR1 SGHVS, CDR2 FNYEAQ. CDR3 region: CASSLDIAGLEVEQYF. CDR3 coding DNA: TGTGCCAGCAGCTTAGATATAGCGGGGCTAGAGGTCGAGCAGTACTTC.

The chain uses TRBV5-1 and TRBJ2-3; 10 bases agree with TRBD2. The CDR3 sequence is 15 residues long. V shed 0 bases and J 4 bases; nucleotides not matched to a gene: 2. Germline loops: CDR1 SGHRS, CDR2 YFSETQ. DNA of the CDR3: TGCGCCAGCAGCTTGGAAACTAGCGGGGCAGATACGCAGTATTTT. It encodes CASSLETSGADTQYF.

V usage is TRBV6-2 or TRBV6-3 and J usage is TRBJ1-5, with 8 nucleotides matching TRBD1. Germline V lookup: CDR1 MNHEY, CDR2 SVGEGT. The CDR3 contains 18 residues. V shed 0 bases and J 4 bases; nucleotides not matched to a gene: 11. CDR3 in amino acids: CASSYSSGGPHKNQPQHF. CDR3 coding DNA: TGTGCCAGCAGTTACTCTTCAGGGGGCCCACACAAAAATCAGCCCCAGCATTTT.

The chain employs TRBV18 and TRBJ2-4; 8 bases fit TRBD1. J was trimmed by 8 bases and V by 3 bases; bases with no gene match: 6. CDR1 is KGHSH and CDR2 is LQKENI in the germline V gene. The CDR3 contains 14 residues. The chain's CDR3 is CASSPRTGLDIQYF. CDR3 in DNA: TGTGCCAGCTCACCGCGGACAGGGCTCGACATTCAGTACTTC.

Concerning this clone: Other nucleotide sequences from this sample produce the same CDR3. The rearrangement links TRBV5-6 to TRBJ1-5, with no clear D. This CDR3 spans 13 amino acids. The germline V and J ends were trimmed by 2 bases and 3 bases, with 6 bases remaining between them. CDR1 is SGHDT, CDR2 YYEEEE, per germline. The CDR3 spells CASSLGVNQPQHF. The CDR3 nucleotides are TGTGCCAGCAGCTTAGGAGTCAATCAGCCCCAGCATTTT.

The rearrangement joins TRBV6-5 to TRBJ1-4, with no clear D. The CDR3 has 15 amino acids. Germline V gives CDR1 MNHEY, CDR2 SVGAGI. The germline V and J ends were trimmed by 3 bases and 0 bases, with 8 bases remaining between them. CDR3 coding DNA: TGTGCCAGCAGTTATAATCGGGCAACTAATGAAAAACTGTTTTTT. Translation: CASSYNRATNEKLFF.